The next 32 T cell receptor beta chains were all read from a single sample in a study of blood T cell repertoires in COVID-19. The repertoire was sequenced with immunoSEQ multiplex PCR; TCRdb's copy has only in-frame clones and lacks some. The top ten clones hold about 7.6% of a sample with about 340,000 clones, 75% to 90% of them seen once. The specimen was peripheral blood. Source of these receptors: a woman aged 55-69 years with COVID-19, enrolled during active disease.

The sample holds a few counts of this clone. CDR3 sequence: CASSVGPGGEAQYF. CDR3 sequence (DNA): TGTGCCAGCAGCGTAGGCCCAGGGGGCGAGGCCCAGTACTTC. This sequence joins TRBV9 and TRBJ2-5, with TRBD1 matching 8 bases. Per the germline V gene, CDR1 is SGDLS and CDR2 is YYNGEE. V gave up 0 bases and J gave up 9 bases; unmatched junction bases: 7. The CDR3 runs 14 residues.

In this sample, this clone turned up once. The chain links TRBV3-1 (or the pseudogene TRBV3-2) to TRBJ2-3; the match to TRBD2 covers 9 bases. V was pared by 2 bases and J by 3 bases, with 18 bases of the junction left unmatched. The CDR3 is 20 residues long. Germline CDR1 reads LGHDT; CDR2 reads YNNKEL (reference sequence). CDR3 nucleotides: TGTGCCAGCAGCCAATTGAATCCCTCTTTAGGGCGGGGGGGGACAGATACGCAGTATTTT. Translating it yields CASSQLNPSLGRGGTDTQYF.

J is TRBJ2-7 and V is TRBV20-1, with TRBD1 as a possible D gene (6 bases). Germline CDR1 and CDR2: DFQATT and SNEGSKA (reference sequence). The CDR3 has 11 residues. Trimming shortened V by 6 bases and J by 2 bases, and 8 bases separated the two germline ends. The CDR3 loop is CSATGTYEQYF. CDR3 in DNA: TGCAGTGCCACAGGGACCTACGAGCAGTACTTC.

V usage is TRBV14 and J usage is TRBJ1-6, with D possibly being TRBD1 (6 bases). The V gene lost 6 bases and the J gene lost 6 bases, with 15 bases spanning the gap. The germline V gene has CDR1 SGHDN and CDR2 FVKESK. The CDR3 covers 15 residues. The DNA of the CDR3 is TGTGCCAGCAGGCGGGGGTCGGGGGCTAATTCACCCCTCCACTTT. Protein sequence: CASRRGSGANSPLHF.

V and J are TRBV6-1 and TRBJ1-2; 9 positions agree with TRBD1. Trimming cost V 3 bases and J 4 bases; bases outside gene matches: 6. CDR1 is MNHNS and CDR2 is SASEGT in the germline V gene. The CDR3 has 15 residues. The CDR3 loop reads CASSDGTGSIYGYTF. The CDR3 DNA reads TGTGCCAGCAGTGACGGGACAGGGAGTATCTATGGCTACACCTTC.

V and J are TRBV29-1 and TRBJ1-6; D gene unclear. V gave up 5 bases and J gave up 7 bases, with 12 bases separating them. The V gene's germline CDR1 is SQVTM and CDR2 ANQGSEA. The length of the CDR3 is 13 residues. The CDR3 sequence: CSVSATTNSPLHF. The CDR3 nucleotides are TGCAGCGTTTCTGCAACAACGAATTCACCCCTCCACTTT.

The chain links TRBV9 to TRBJ2-2; 9 bases fit TRBD1. V was clipped by 0 bases and J by 10 bases; unmatched bases: 7. This CDR3 contains 15 residues. Germline CDR1 is SGDLS and CDR2 is YYNGEE. CDR3 sequence reads: CASSVGDRVIEELFF. The DNA of the CDR3 is TGTGCCAGCAGCGTAGGGGACAGGGTTATAGAGGAGCTGTTTTTT. Using reference TRBV9 and TRBJ2-2 for the parts outside the CDR3, the full variable domain is DSGVTQTPKHLITATGQRVTLRCSPRSGDLSVYWYQQSLDQGLQFLIQYYNGEERAKGNILERFSAQQFPDLHSELNLSSLELGDSALYFCASSVGDRVIEELFFGEGSRLTVL.

This rearrangement joins TRBV5-1 to TRBJ1-1; tentatively, D is TRBD1 (5 bases). The CDR3 loop spans 13 amino acids. Trimming removed 1 base from V and 3 bases from J, with 7 bases in between. The germline V gene has CDR1 SGHRS and CDR2 YFSETQ. The CDR3 spells CASSLLGDTEAFF. CDR3 bases: TGCGCCAGCAGCTTGTTAGGGGACACTGAAGCTTTCTTT.

V is TRBV19 and J is TRBJ1-2; no clear D gene. Germline assignment: CDR1 LNHDA and CDR2 SQIVND (reference sequence). V shed 7 bases and J shed 1 base, with 10 bases lying between them. The CDR3 length is 13 residues. The CDR3 DNA is TGTGCCAGTAAGCGGAGTCTTAACTATGGCTACACCTTC. The encoded protein is CASKRSLNYGYTF. The full variable domain, rest sourced from reference TRBV19 and TRBJ1-2, is DGGITQSPKYLFRKEGQNVTLSCEQNLNHDAMYWYRQDPGQGLRLIYYSQIVNDFQKGDIAEGYSVSREKKESFPLTVTSAQKNPTAFYLCASKRSLNYGYTFGSGTRLTVV.

In DNA, the CDR3 is TGTGCCAGCAGCCAAGGGTTCAGGGGCGGTGGTTATGGCTACACCTTC. Encoded protein: CASSQGFRGGGYGYTF. This chain joins TRBV3-1 (or the pseudogene TRBV3-2) and TRBJ1-2; a weak D match, TRBD1 (6 bases). Trimming took off 1 base at V and 5 bases at J, with 17 bases between the two ends. CDR1 and CDR2 from the germline V gene are LGHDT and YNNKEL (reference sequence). The CDR3 runs to 16 residues.

The chain joins TRBV5-4 to TRBJ2-7; maybe TRBD2 (7 bases). V lost 0 bases to trimming and J lost 2 bases, with 15 bases between them. This CDR3 spans 16 amino acids. Per germline, CDR1 SGHNT and CDR2 YYREEE (reference sequence). CDR3 in DNA: TGTGCCAGCAGCTTGGCCTCTGGGGGGGCCGCCTACGAGCAGTACTTC. Translating it yields CASSLASGGAAYEQYF.

The rearrangement uses TRBV5-1 and TRBJ2-3; 12 bases match TRBD1. From germline, CDR1 is SGHRS and CDR2 YFSETQ. The CDR3 extends over 16 amino acids. Germline trimming cut 1 base from V and 5 bases from J; bases unmatched to any gene: 5. In DNA form, the CDR3 reads TGCGCCAGCAGCTTGACCGGGACAGGGGGCGGAGATACGCAGTATTTT. Translation: CASSLTGTGGGDTQYF.

V and J are TRBV2 and TRBJ2-5; 7 bases match TRBD1. This CDR3 region has 13 residues. Germline-derived CDR1 and CDR2 are SNHLY and FYNNEI. The V segment lost 6 bases and the J segment 0 bases; nucleotides outside the gene matches: 1. CDR3 sequence (DNA): TGTGCCAGCAGAGACAGGGACCAAGAGACCCAGTACTTC. Amino acids: CASRDRDQETQYF.

The rearrangement uses TRBV5-1 and TRBJ2-1, with 14 bases fitting TRBD2. After removal of 4 bases from V and 9 bases from J, the junction contained 6 bases not matched to a gene. The germline V gene has CDR1 SGHRS and CDR2 YFSETQ. The CDR3 is made up of 15 amino acids. The CDR3 region is CASSQGTSGGSEQFF. Written as DNA, the CDR3 is TGCGCCAGCAGCCAAGGGACTAGCGGGGGAAGTGAGCAGTTCTTC.

The chain combines TRBV7-2 with TRBJ1-3; D is undetermined. Trimming cost V 3 bases and J 4 bases, with 4 bases left between them. The CDR3 consists of 12 residues. From germline, CDR1 is SGHTA and CDR2 FQGNSA. The CDR3 protein is CASSLAGNTIYF. CDR3 sequence (DNA): TGTGCCAGCAGCTTGGCCGGAAACACCATATATTTT.

This clone was seen a handful of times. The rearrangement joins TRBV4-1 to TRBJ1-4; D not certain. Per germline, CDR1 MGHRA and CDR2 YSYEKL. V lost 8 bases and J lost 0, with 7 bases in between. This CDR3 region has 13 residues. CDR3 in DNA: TGCGCCAGCGGGAGCTCAACTAATGAAAAACTGTTTTTT. Protein: CASGSSTNEKLFF.

This sequence joins TRBV7-2 and TRBJ2-3; D is undetermined. V was trimmed by 1 base and J by 2 bases, leaving 7 bases between them. Germline loops: CDR1 SGHTA, CDR2 FQGNSA. This CDR3 has 14 residues. CDR3 sequence (DNA): TGTGCCAGCAGCTTAGACCAGAACACAGATACGCAGTATTTT. This translates into CASSLDQNTDTQYF.

This clone appeared a single time. This chain links TRBV5-3 with TRBJ1-4; 9 bases agree with TRBD1. TRBV5-3 is an ORF for which the function is uncertain. CDR3 length equals 19 residues. V lost 2 bases and J lost 1; bases outside the gene matches: 12. CDR3 sequence (DNA): TGTGCCAGAAGCTTTGGGGTTTACAGGGGGCGCGGAACTAATGAAAAACTGTTTTTT. Residues: CARSFGVYRGRGTNEKLFF.

This chain uses TRBV29-1 with TRBJ2-7; 8 bases line up with TRBD2. Germline lookup yields CDR1 SQVTM and CDR2 ANQGSEA. V lost 0 bases to trimming and J lost 6 bases; unmatched junction nucleotides: 13. The length of the CDR3 is 16 residues. CDR3 protein: CSVEDSGAVRAGEQYF. The DNA of the CDR3 is TGCAGCGTTGAAGATAGCGGGGCAGTGCGGGCTGGCGAGCAGTACTTC.

This clone was recorded only once. The chain combines TRBV4-1 with TRBJ1-3; 7 positions match TRBD1. V trimming: 1 base; J trimming: 8 bases; junction bases outside the gene matches: 8. The CDR3 is made up of 15 amino acids. Germline V CDR1 and CDR2: MGHRA, YSYEKL. DNA for the CDR3: TGCGCCAGCAGCCAAGGGACAGGCAATATATACACCATATATTTT. Its translation: CASSQGTGNIYTIYF.

The chain employs TRBV11-3 and TRBJ1-3, with no clear D. The CDR3 runs to 17 residues. Germline assignment: CDR1 SGHNT and CDR2 YENEEA. Trimming took 0 bases from V and 0 from J, leaving 12 bases between them. CDR3 amino acids: CASSLDLGGDSGNTIYF. The CDR3, as DNA: TGTGCCAGCAGCTTAGATCTAGGCGGAGACTCTGGAAACACCATATATTTT.

The V and J genes are TRBV7-2 and TRBJ1-1; 7 bases align to TRBD1. V was pared by 2 bases and J by 5 bases, with 5 bases of the junction left unmatched. The CDR3 has 14 amino acids. CDR1 and CDR2 (germline): SGHTA, FQGNSA. The CDR3 coding sequence is TGTGCCAGCAGCTTACAGGGGGTATTAACTGAAGCTTTCTTT. This encodes CASSLQGVLTEAFF.

The gene calls are TRBV6-1 and TRBJ2-7; a weak D match, TRBD1 (5 bases). The CDR3 loop spans 13 amino acids. Trimming cost V 0 bases and J 4 bases, with 7 bases left between them. Germline V CDR1 and CDR2: MNHNS, SASEGT. This CDR3 reads CASSEAYRYEQYF. The CDR3 region has the DNA TGTGCCAGCAGTGAAGCCTACAGGTACGAGCAGTACTTC.

This rearrangement joins TRBV29-1 to TRBJ2-1; D possibly corresponds to TRBD2 (7 bases). CDR3 length equals 15 residues. Trimming took off 7 bases at V and 4 bases at J, with 20 bases between the two ends. From germline, CDR1 is SQVTM and CDR2 ANQGSEA. The CDR3 sequence is CSGQGGGRRYNEQFF. Here the CDR3 DNA reads TGCAGCGGGCAGGGCGGGGGCCGCAGATACAATGAGCAGTTCTTC.

The chain carries TRBV2 and TRBJ1-2; no definite D call. CDR1 is SNHLY and CDR2 is FYNNEI in the germline V gene. The CDR3 loop spans 14 amino acids. Trimming took 9 bases from V and 7 from J, leaving 21 bases between them. As DNA, the CDR3 is TGTGCCAGTAGGTCCTTTGGGCTGGTAGTTGGCTACACCTTC. This codes for CASRSFGLVVGYTF.

The CDR3 DNA is TGTGCCAGCAGTTTTGCCGGGACACGGCTGGTAGACGAGCAGTACTTC. Its protein is CASSFAGTRLVDEQYF. The chain has TRBV6-5 and TRBJ2-7, with D tentatively TRBD1 (6 bases). CDR1 MNHEY and CDR2 SVGAGI come from the germline V gene. The CDR3 is 16 amino acids. V gave up 4 bases and J gave up 5 bases, with 21 bases separating them.

This clone was seen a handful of times. CDR3 loop: CASSLGQGGTEAFF. The CDR3 nucleotides read TGTGCCAGCAGCTTGGGACAGGGGGGCACTGAAGCTTTCTTT. This rearrangement joins TRBV11-2 to TRBJ1-1, with 11 bases that match TRBD1. CDR1 SGHAT and CDR2 FQNNGV come from the germline V gene. This CDR3 has 14 residues. The junction had 1 base not matched to a gene; V was cut back by 3 bases and J by 4 bases. Full variable domain (rest looked up from reference TRBV11-2 and TRBJ1-1): EAGVAQSPRYKIIEKRQSVAFWCNPISGHATLYWYQQILGQGPKLLIQFQNNGVVDDSQLPKDRFSAERLKGVDSTLKIQPAKLEDSAVYLCASSLGQGGTEAFFGQGTRLTVV.

A single count supports this clone. V is TRBV7-2 and J is TRBJ2-4; D call uncertain. The CDR3 is made up of 18 amino acids. V was cut by 0 bases and J by 6 bases, with 21 bases left in between. Germline loops: CDR1 SGHTA, CDR2 FQGNSA. CDR3 sequence (DNA): TGTGCCAGCAGCTTAGCGTGGCGGCCCACTCTCTACGGAAACATTCAGTACTTC. It translates to CASSLAWRPTLYGNIQYF.

The V call is TRBV2, the J call TRBJ1-1; D perhaps matches TRBD1 (6 bases). Germline CDR1 is SNHLY and CDR2 is FYNNEI. V lost 4 bases, J lost 5 bases, and 17 bases lay in between. The CDR3 spans 15 residues. In DNA form, the CDR3 reads TGTGCCAGCAGTGTGGGGGCAGGTCTGGAAACTGAAGCTTTCTTT. Its protein product is CASSVGAGLETEAFF.

The V and J genes are TRBV7-9 and TRBJ1-4; 10 nucleotides line up with TRBD1. V lost 4 bases, J lost 7 bases, and 9 bases stayed unmatched. This CDR3 is 16 amino acids long. Germline CDR1 SEHNR, CDR2 FQNEAQ (reference sequence). CDR3 loop: CASSSRLGQGSEKLFF. CDR3 bases: TGTGCCAGCAGCTCCCGCTTGGGACAGGGGAGTGAAAAACTGTTTTTT.

The J gene is TRBJ1-5, the V gene TRBV4-2; D unclear. This CDR3 is built from 15 residues. Looked up from germline, CDR1 is LGHNA and CDR2 is YNFKEQ. The V gene lost 0 bases and the J gene lost 0 bases, with 6 bases spanning the gap. The CDR3 DNA reads as TGTGCCAGCAGCCAAGAAATGTATAGCAATCAGCCCCAGCATTTT. Encoded protein: CASSQEMYSNQPQHF.

This chain joins TRBV9 and TRBJ2-6; D is perhaps TRBD1 (6 bases). Germline V gene sequence: CDR1 SGDLS, CDR2 YYNGEE. Trimming removed 3 bases from V and 2 bases from J, with 15 bases in between. The CDR3 runs to 17 residues. Here the CDR3 reads CASSASGGRAGANVLTF. The CDR3 DNA reads TGTGCCAGCAGCGCCTCTGGGGGCAGGGCTGGGGCCAACGTCCTGACTTTC.